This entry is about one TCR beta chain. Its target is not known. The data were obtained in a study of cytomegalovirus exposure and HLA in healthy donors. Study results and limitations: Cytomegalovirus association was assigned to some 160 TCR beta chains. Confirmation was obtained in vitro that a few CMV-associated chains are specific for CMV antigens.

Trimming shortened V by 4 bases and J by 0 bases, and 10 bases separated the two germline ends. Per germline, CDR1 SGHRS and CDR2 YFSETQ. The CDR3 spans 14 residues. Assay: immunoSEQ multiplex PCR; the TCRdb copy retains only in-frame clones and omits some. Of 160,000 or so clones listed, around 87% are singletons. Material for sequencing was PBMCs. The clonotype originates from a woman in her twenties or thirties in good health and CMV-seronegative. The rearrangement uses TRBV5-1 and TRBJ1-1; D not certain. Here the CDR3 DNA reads TGCGCCAGCAGCGCCGCGATCATGAACACTGAAGCTTTCTTT. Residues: CASSAAIMNTEAFF. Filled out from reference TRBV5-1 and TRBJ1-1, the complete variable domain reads KAGVTQTPRYLIKTRGQQVTLSCSPISGHRSVSWYQQTPGQGLQFLFEYFSETQRNKGNFPGRFSGRQFSNSRSEMNVSTLELGDSALYLCASSAAIMNTEAFFGQGTRLTVV.